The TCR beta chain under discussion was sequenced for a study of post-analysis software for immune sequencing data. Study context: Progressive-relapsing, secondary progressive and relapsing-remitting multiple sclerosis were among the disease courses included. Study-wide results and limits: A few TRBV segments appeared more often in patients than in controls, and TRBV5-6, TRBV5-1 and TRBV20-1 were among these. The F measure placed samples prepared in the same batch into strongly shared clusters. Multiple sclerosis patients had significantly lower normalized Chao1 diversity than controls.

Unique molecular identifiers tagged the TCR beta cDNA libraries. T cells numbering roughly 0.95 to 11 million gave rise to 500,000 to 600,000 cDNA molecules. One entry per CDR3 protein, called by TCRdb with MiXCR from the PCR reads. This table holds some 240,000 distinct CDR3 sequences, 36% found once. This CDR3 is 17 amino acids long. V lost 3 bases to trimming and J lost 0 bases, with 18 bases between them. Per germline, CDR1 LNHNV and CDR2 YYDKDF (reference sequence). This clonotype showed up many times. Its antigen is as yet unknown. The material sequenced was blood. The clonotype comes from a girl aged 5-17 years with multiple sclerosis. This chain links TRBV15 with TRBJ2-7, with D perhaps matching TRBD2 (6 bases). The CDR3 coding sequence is TGTGCCACCAGCAGGGAACACGGAGGGCATGGCTCCTACGAGCAGTACTTC. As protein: CATSREHGGHGSYEQYF. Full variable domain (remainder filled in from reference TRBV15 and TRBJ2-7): DAMVIQNPRYQVTQFGKPVTLSCSQTLNHNVMYWYQQKSSQAPKLLFHYYDKDFNNEADTPDNFQSRRPNTSFCFLDIRSPGLGDTAMYLCATSREHGGHGSYEQYFGPGTRLTVT.